The 11 T cell receptor beta chains below all came from one sample that was sequenced in a study of shared clonotypes between healthy human individuals. CD45RO negativity and positive selection for CCR7 defined naive CD8 cells, a population that excluded terminally differentiated effector memory CD45RA+ cells. The table came from immunoSEQ multiplex PCR; TCRdb's copy has only in-frame clones and leaves some out. The profile shows about 680,000 clones, roughly 94% of them singletons. Sequences were obtained from naive CD8+ T cells sorted from blood. Receptor source: a man in his thirties or forties in good health.

This chain links TRBV5-1 with TRBJ1-1, with TRBD1 as a possible D gene (5 bases). This CDR3 comprises 15 residues. Germline CDR1 is SGHRS and CDR2 is YFSETQ. V lost 3 bases and J lost 4, with 16 bases in between. The CDR3 sequence is CASSSPQSGSTEAFF. CDR3 DNA: TGCGCCAGCAGCTCCCCCCAGTCAGGGAGCACTGAAGCTTTCTTT.

This clone was recorded only once. The V gene is TRBV28, the J gene TRBJ1-4; no firm D call. The CDR3 covers 12 residues. Germline CDR1 reads MDHEN; CDR2 reads SYDVKM. V was clipped by 2 bases and J by 8 bases, with 6 bases between them. CDR3 residues: CASSLTSEKLFF. In nucleotides, the CDR3 is TGTGCCAGCAGTTTAACCTCCGAAAAACTGTTTTTT.

A note on this clone: This specimen includes other DNA sequences encoding the same CDR3. This chain uses TRBV27 with TRBJ2-2; D is unresolved. V was shortened by 6 bases and J by 2 bases, with 10 bases between the two germline ends. The germline CDR1 and CDR2 sequences are MNHEY and SMNVEV (reference sequence). CDR3 length equals 14 residues. This CDR3 reads CASSLVRNTGELFF. The CDR3, as DNA: TGTGCCAGCAGCCTTGTGAGAAACACCGGGGAGCTGTTTTTT.

The chain joins TRBV5-1 to TRBJ1-5, with a possible D match to TRBD1 (5 bases). The CDR3 has 12 amino acids. The germline V gene encodes CDR1 SGHRS and CDR2 YFSETQ. V lost 5 bases and J lost 13, with 16 bases in between. The CDR3, as DNA: TGCGCCAGCAGGGTTATTGGGGGGAATCAGCATTTT. Protein product: CASRVIGGNQHF.

In its sample, this clone was seen once. The chain recombines TRBV9 with TRBJ1-1; no clear D gene. V was clipped by 6 bases and J by 2 bases, with 23 bases between them. Per germline, CDR1 SGDLS and CDR2 YYNGEE. The CDR3 has 17 amino acids. CDR3 amino acids: CASTDSRNGLPNTEAFF. The CDR3 region has the DNA TGTGCCAGCACGGATTCCCGAAATGGACTACCTAACACTGAAGCTTTCTTT.

The chain has TRBV5-1 and TRBJ1-4; TRBD1 might be the D (6 bases). This CDR3 has 16 residues. The V gene's germline CDR1 is SGHRS and CDR2 YFSETQ. The germline V and J ends were trimmed by 4 bases and 14 bases, with 27 bases remaining between them. CDR3: CASSLQWESGAEGLFF. The CDR3 coding sequence is TGCGCCAGCAGCCTCCAGTGGGAATCAGGGGCGGAGGGTCTGTTTTTT.

The chain combines TRBV7-6 with TRBJ2-2; D is uncertain. The CDR3 is 13 residues long. Trimming took 3 bases from V and 5 from J, leaving 7 bases between them. The V gene's germline CDR1 is SGHVS and CDR2 FNYEAQ. CDR3 sequence: CASSLSPTGELFF. The CDR3 region has the DNA TGTGCCAGCAGCTTGAGTCCGACCGGGGAGCTGTTTTTT.

The chain carries TRBV7-9 and TRBJ1-1, with unresolved D. This CDR3 comprises 12 residues. The ends were cut back, 4 bases at V and 5 bases at J, with 8 bases in the middle. CDR1 is SEHNR, CDR2 FQNEAQ, per germline (reference sequence). In nucleotides, the CDR3 is TGTGCCAGCAGCTCACTTCGGACTGAAGCTTTCTTT. It encodes CASSSLRTEAFF.

This chain uses TRBV9 with TRBJ2-1, with D perhaps being TRBD1 or TRBD2 (6 bases each). This CDR3 spans 15 amino acids. CDR1 and CDR2 (germline): SGDLS, YYNGEE. V was pared by 6 bases and J by 0 bases, with 13 bases between. The CDR3 sequence is CASNGKGGSYNEQFF. The DNA for the CDR3 is TGTGCCAGCAACGGGAAGGGGGGCTCCTACAATGAGCAGTTCTTC. Filled out from reference TRBV9 and TRBJ2-1, the complete variable domain reads DSGVTQTPKHLITATGQRVTLRCSPRSGDLSVYWYQQSLDQGLQFLIQYYNGEERAKGNILERFSAQQFPDLHSELNLSSLELGDSALYFCASNGKGGSYNEQFFGPGTRLTVL.

The gene calls are TRBV7-2 and TRBJ1-4; 7 bases agree with TRBD1. Per the germline V gene, CDR1 is SGHTA and CDR2 is FQGNSA. This CDR3 spans 17 amino acids. The ends lost 2 bases at V and 5 bases at J; junction bases unmatched: 11. CDR3 amino acids: CASSLFLRDRENEKLFF. As DNA, the CDR3 is TGTGCCAGCAGCTTATTTCTCCGGGACAGAGAGAATGAAAAACTGTTTTTT.

Points on this clone: This may arise from a read error, as a much more abundant clone is one base away. This chain links TRBV5-6 with TRBJ2-7; 7 nucleotides align to TRBD1. The CDR3 covers 13 residues. Germline V gene data show CDR1 as SGHDT and CDR2 as YYEEEE. V lost 4 bases and J lost 3; bases outside the gene matches: 4. This CDR3 reads CASSPGQHYEQYF. The CDR3 coding sequence is TGTGCCAGCAGCCCGGGACAGCACTACGAGCAGTACTTC.